The following is a TCR beta chain sequence with its context. Its matching antigen is unknown. These data are taken from a study of post-analysis software for immune sequencing data. Background on the study: The cohort encompassed relapsing-remitting, secondary progressive and progressive-relapsing multiple sclerosis disease courses. General study findings and limits: Five TRBV segments (TRBV5-6, TRBV5-1 and TRBV20-1 among them) occurred more frequently in patients than in controls. Relative to controls, patients with multiple sclerosis showed significantly lower normalized Chao1 diversity.

Included in the TCR beta cDNA libraries were unique molecular identifiers. TCRdb recomputed calls from the PCR reads with MiXCR, one row per CDR3 protein. In the table there are 750,000 to 950,000 distinct CDR3 sequences, about 53% of which are singletons. Germline CDR1 and CDR2: MDHEN and SYDVKM. The CDR3 covers 13 residues. V lost 6 bases to trimming and J lost 8 bases, with 16 bases between them. The clonotype originates from a girl aged 10-17 years with multiple sclerosis. The V and J genes are TRBV28 and TRBJ1-2; D is perhaps TRBD1 (6 bases). Source material: blood. This CDR3 is CASSLKRGGGYTF. The CDR3 coding sequence is TGTGCCAGCAGCCTGAAACGAGGGGGAGGCTACACCTTC.